This is a list of T cell receptor beta chains from one sample in a study of Ad26.COV2.S vaccination and SARS-CoV-2 variants. Here immunoSEQ multiplex PCR was the method, and the copy in TCRdb shows in-frame clones only, minus some. Of about 350,000 clones listed, roughly 81% are singletons. Material: peripheral blood, obtained in a trial of Ad26.COV2.S vaccine versus placebo. The receptors were gathered from a person between 18 and 60 years old who received the Ad26.COV2.S COVID-19 vaccine or a placebo. Each CDR3 is given with its conserved first and last residue. The D gene is left open where the match is weak. Only some rows state a clone size, as once, few, many or a class for expanded clones.

cdr3_aa: CASSLLGEGGKKYF
cdr3_nt: TGTGCCAGCAGCCTTCTGGGTGAGGGGGGGAAAAAGTACTTC
clone_size: .
d_call: .
j_call: TRBJ2-7
v_call: TRBV7-8

cdr3_aa: CASDPSGGTVGELFF
cdr3_nt: TGCGCCAGCGATCCTAGCGGGGGTACGGTCGGGGAGCTGTTTTTT
clone_size: .
d_call: TRBD2
j_call: TRBJ2-2
v_call: TRBV5-1

cdr3_aa: CATCLAGNNEQFF
cdr3_nt: TGCGCCACCTGTCTAGCGGGGAACAATGAGCAGTTCTTC
clone_size: once
d_call: TRBD2
j_call: TRBJ2-1
v_call: TRBV10-2

cdr3_aa: CASSYSGQGTDTQYF
cdr3_nt: TGTGCCAGCAGTTACTCTGGACAGGGCACAGATACGCAGTATTTT
clone_size: once
d_call: TRBD1
j_call: TRBJ2-3
v_call: TRBV6-5

cdr3_aa: CATSRDVGAPYGYTF
cdr3_nt: TGTGCCACCAGCAGAGATGTGGGGGCCCCTTATGGCTACACCTTC
clone_size: .
d_call: .
j_call: TRBJ1-2
v_call: TRBV15

cdr3_aa: CASSPTKAAYEQYF
cdr3_nt: TGTGCCAGCAGTCCAACAAAGGCCGCCTACGAGCAGTACTTC
clone_size: .
d_call: .
j_call: TRBJ2-7
v_call: TRBV7-8

cdr3_aa: CASSPLLAGTNYGYTF
cdr3_nt: TGTGCCAGCTCACCTCTCCTGGCAGGGACAAACTATGGCTACACCTTC
clone_size: .
d_call: .
j_call: TRBJ1-2
v_call: TRBV18

cdr3_aa: CASSPAPADSGNTIYF
cdr3_nt: TGCGCCAGCAGCCCGGCCCCGGCCGACTCTGGAAACACCATATATTTT
clone_size: .
d_call: .
j_call: TRBJ1-3
v_call: TRBV4-1

cdr3_aa: CASSEAGSDSRAFF
cdr3_nt: TGTGCCAGCAGTGAAGCGGGGTCCGACTCTCGGGCTTTCTTT
clone_size: .
d_call: .
j_call: TRBJ1-1
v_call: TRBV2

cdr3_aa: CASSLHRAGALRQETQYF
cdr3_nt: TGTGCCAGCAGTCTCCACCGAGCGGGGGCTTTGAGGCAAGAGACCCAGTACTTC
clone_size: .
d_call: TRBD2
j_call: TRBJ2-5
v_call: TRBV27

cdr3_aa: CASSQVATAYNSPLHF
cdr3_nt: TGTGCCAGCAGCCAAGTAGCGACAGCTTATAATTCACCCCTCCACTTT
clone_size: .
d_call: .
j_call: TRBJ1-6
v_call: TRBV3-1/TRBV3-2

cdr3_aa: CASSAGGTGKKLFF
cdr3_nt: TGTGCCAGCTCAGCCGGCGGGACAGGGAAAAAACTGTTTTTT
clone_size: once
d_call: TRBD1
j_call: TRBJ1-4
v_call: TRBV18

cdr3_aa: CATSDLDRDYGYTF
cdr3_nt: TGTGCCACCAGTGACCTCGACAGGGACTATGGCTACACCTTC
clone_size: .
d_call: TRBD1
j_call: TRBJ1-2
v_call: TRBV24-1

cdr3_aa: CASSLVGAANTGELFF
cdr3_nt: TGTGCCAGCAGCTTAGTCGGGGCGGCGAACACCGGGGAGCTGTTTTTT
clone_size: .
d_call: .
j_call: TRBJ2-2
v_call: TRBV7-2

cdr3_aa: CASSIQGARKAFF
cdr3_nt: TGTGCCAGTAGTATACAGGGGGCAAGGAAAGCTTTCTTT
clone_size: .
d_call: TRBD1
j_call: TRBJ1-1
v_call: TRBV19

cdr3_aa: CASSPHRGSGPLHF
cdr3_nt: TGTGCCAGCAGCCCGCATAGGGGCTCGGGGCCCCTCCACTTT
clone_size: .
d_call: .
j_call: TRBJ1-6
v_call: TRBV5-8

cdr3_aa: CASSYRGPGEKLFF
cdr3_nt: TGTGCCAGTAGCTACAGGGGCCCCGGTGAAAAACTGTTTTTT
clone_size: .
d_call: TRBD1
j_call: TRBJ1-4
v_call: TRBV19

cdr3_aa: CASSQSSYNSPLHF
cdr3_nt: TGTGCCAGCAGCCAAAGCTCCTATAATTCACCCCTCCACTTT
clone_size: .
d_call: .
j_call: TRBJ1-6
v_call: TRBV9

cdr3_aa: CASSPGQGSNEKLFF
cdr3_nt: TGCGCCAGCAGCCCCGGACAGGGATCGAATGAAAAACTGTTTTTT
clone_size: .
d_call: TRBD1
j_call: TRBJ1-4
v_call: TRBV4-3

cdr3_aa: CASSYPSRGGASTDTQYF
cdr3_nt: TGTGCCAGCAGTTACCCCTCGAGGGGGGGGGCCTCAACAGATACGCAGTATTTT
clone_size: .
d_call: .
j_call: TRBJ2-3
v_call: TRBV6-2/TRBV6-3

cdr3_aa: CASSPGPYILQETQYF
cdr3_nt: TGTGCCAGCAGCCCGGGACCGTACATTCTCCAAGAGACCCAGTACTTC
clone_size: once
d_call: .
j_call: TRBJ2-5
v_call: TRBV5-4

cdr3_aa: CASSTGQGAIYGYTF
cdr3_nt: TGTGCCAGCAGCACCGGACAGGGAGCAATCTATGGCTACACCTTC
clone_size: few
d_call: TRBD1
j_call: TRBJ1-2
v_call: TRBV5-5

cdr3_aa: CASSRAWRGPYEQYF
cdr3_nt: TGTGCCAGCAGTAGGGCCTGGCGGGGCCCCTACGAGCAGTACTTC
clone_size: .
d_call: .
j_call: TRBJ2-7
v_call: TRBV9

cdr3_aa: CASSRQGSGANVLTF
cdr3_nt: TGTGCCAGCAGTCGGCAGGGATCTGGGGCCAACGTCCTGACTTTC
clone_size: .
d_call: .
j_call: TRBJ2-6
v_call: TRBV2

cdr3_aa: CASSLAGGLYEQYF
cdr3_nt: TGTGCCAGCAGTTTAGCGGGGGGCCTCTACGAGCAGTACTTC
clone_size: .
d_call: TRBD2
j_call: TRBJ2-7
v_call: TRBV27

cdr3_aa: CASSVGDRGQETQYF
cdr3_nt: TGTGCCAGCAGCGTAGGTGACAGGGGGCAAGAGACCCAGTACTTC
clone_size: many
d_call: TRBD1
j_call: TRBJ2-5
v_call: TRBV9

cdr3_aa: CASSLSSGSQKSYNEQFF
cdr3_nt: TGTGCCAGCAGTTTATCTAGCGGGAGTCAAAAATCCTACAATGAGCAGTTCTTC
clone_size: .
d_call: TRBD2
j_call: TRBJ2-1
v_call: TRBV28

cdr3_aa: CASSILSQLNTEAFF
cdr3_nt: TGTGCCAGTAGTATTCTGTCACAGTTAAACACTGAAGCTTTCTTT
clone_size: .
d_call: .
j_call: TRBJ1-1
v_call: TRBV19

cdr3_aa: CASSSTQAYTEAFF
cdr3_nt: TGTGCCAGCAGCTCGACCCAGGCTTACACTGAAGCTTTCTTT
clone_size: .
d_call: .
j_call: TRBJ1-1
v_call: TRBV5-6

cdr3_aa: CASSILHNSPLHF
cdr3_nt: TGTGCCAGTAGTATTCTTCATAATTCACCCCTCCACTTT
clone_size: .
d_call: .
j_call: TRBJ1-6
v_call: TRBV19

cdr3_aa: CASSQQTGPVGGEQFF
cdr3_nt: TGTGCCAGCAGCCAACAGACCGGACCCGTCGGCGGTGAGCAGTTCTTC
clone_size: .
d_call: .
j_call: TRBJ2-1
v_call: TRBV7-2

cdr3_aa: CASSFRGDNLANQPQHF
cdr3_nt: TGTGCCAGCAGTTTTCGGGGGGACAACTTAGCAAATCAGCCCCAGCATTTT
clone_size: once
d_call: .
j_call: TRBJ1-5
v_call: TRBV27

cdr3_aa: CASIGAPGELFF
cdr3_nt: TGTGCCAGCATCGGGGCCCCCGGGGAGCTGTTTTTT
clone_size: few
d_call: .
j_call: TRBJ2-2
v_call: TRBV28

cdr3_aa: CASSPTDPWDYTF
cdr3_nt: TGCGCCAGCAGCCCCACAGACCCATGGGACTACACCTTC
clone_size: .
d_call: .
j_call: TRBJ1-2
v_call: TRBV5-1

cdr3_aa: CASSFGLGQPQHF
cdr3_nt: TGCGCCAGCAGCTTTGGACTGGGTCAGCCCCAGCATTTT
clone_size: .
d_call: .
j_call: TRBJ1-5
v_call: TRBV5-1

cdr3_aa: CASSARGRDEQFF
cdr3_nt: TGTGCCAGCAGTGCCAGGGGGCGCGATGAGCAGTTCTTC
clone_size: once
d_call: TRBD1
j_call: TRBJ2-1
v_call: TRBV2

cdr3_aa: CATSRGGNTGELFF
cdr3_nt: TGTGCCACCAGCCGCGGGGGAAACACCGGGGAGCTGTTTTTT
clone_size: .
d_call: TRBD2
j_call: TRBJ2-2
v_call: TRBV15

cdr3_aa: CASGLGGIGDTQYF
cdr3_nt: TGTGCTAGTGGTTTAGGCGGGATAGGAGATACGCAGTATTTT
clone_size: few
d_call: .
j_call: TRBJ2-3
v_call: TRBV12-5

cdr3_aa: CASSYSVGDGYTF
cdr3_nt: TGTGCCAGCAGTTACTCCGTGGGAGATGGCTACACCTTC
clone_size: .
d_call: .
j_call: TRBJ1-2
v_call: TRBV6-2/TRBV6-3

cdr3_aa: CASSPFQETQYF
cdr3_nt: TGTGCCAGCAGCCCCTTCCAAGAGACCCAGTACTTC
clone_size: few
d_call: .
j_call: TRBJ2-5
v_call: TRBV7-2

cdr3_aa: CASSPRPLRDFYEQYF
cdr3_nt: TGTGCCAGCAGTCCCCGGCCGTTACGAGATTTCTACGAGCAGTACTTC
clone_size: once
d_call: .
j_call: TRBJ2-7
v_call: TRBV6-2/TRBV6-3

cdr3_aa: CASSAQGFNGINTGELFF
cdr3_nt: TGTGCCAGTAGTGCCCAAGGGTTTAATGGAATTAACACCGGGGAGCTGTTTTTT
clone_size: .
d_call: .
j_call: TRBJ2-2
v_call: TRBV19

cdr3_aa: CASSLVGSSYNSPLHF
cdr3_nt: TGCGCCAGCAGCTTGGTTGGCAGCTCCTATAATTCACCCCTCCACTTT
clone_size: .
d_call: .
j_call: TRBJ1-6
v_call: TRBV5-1

cdr3_aa: CASNPREGTNSPLHF
cdr3_nt: TGTGCCAGCAACCCCCGGGAGGGTACCAATTCACCCCTCCACTTT
clone_size: .
d_call: .
j_call: TRBJ1-6
v_call: TRBV2

cdr3_aa: CASTPRGDGGYTF
cdr3_nt: TGTGCCAGCACCCCGAGGGGGGACGGCGGCTACACCTTC
clone_size: .
d_call: .
j_call: TRBJ1-2
v_call: TRBV7-8

cdr3_aa: CASAPHLTGGAFWYF
cdr3_nt: TGTGCCAGCGCCCCACACCTGACAGGGGGGGCTTTTTGGTACTTC
clone_size: .
d_call: TRBD1
j_call: TRBJ2-7
v_call: TRBV27

cdr3_aa: CASSLDSIAGELFF
cdr3_nt: TGCGCCAGCAGCTTGGATAGTATAGCCGGGGAGCTGTTTTTT
clone_size: .
d_call: .
j_call: TRBJ2-2
v_call: TRBV5-1